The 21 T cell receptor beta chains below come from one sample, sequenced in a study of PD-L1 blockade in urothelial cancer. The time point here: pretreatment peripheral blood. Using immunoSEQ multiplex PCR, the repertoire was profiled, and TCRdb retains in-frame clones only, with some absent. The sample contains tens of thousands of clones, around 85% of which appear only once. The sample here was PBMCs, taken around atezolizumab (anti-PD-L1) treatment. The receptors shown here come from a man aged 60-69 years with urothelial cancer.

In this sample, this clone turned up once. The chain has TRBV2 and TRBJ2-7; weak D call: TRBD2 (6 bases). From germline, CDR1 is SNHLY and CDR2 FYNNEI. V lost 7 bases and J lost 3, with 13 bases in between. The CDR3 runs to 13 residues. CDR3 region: CASKYRGSYEQYF. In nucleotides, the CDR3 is TGTGCCAGCAAGTATCGGGGGAGCTACGAGCAGTACTTC.

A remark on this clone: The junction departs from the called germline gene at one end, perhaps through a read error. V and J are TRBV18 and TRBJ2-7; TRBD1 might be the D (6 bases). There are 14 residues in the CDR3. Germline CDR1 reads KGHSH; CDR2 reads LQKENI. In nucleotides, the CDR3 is TGTGCCAGCTCACCAATGAGCTTCAGGGGAGTTGAGAACTTC. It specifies CASSPMSFRGVENF.

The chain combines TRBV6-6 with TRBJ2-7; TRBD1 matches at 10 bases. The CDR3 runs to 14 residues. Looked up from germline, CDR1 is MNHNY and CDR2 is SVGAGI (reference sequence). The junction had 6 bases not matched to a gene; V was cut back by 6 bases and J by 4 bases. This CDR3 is CASRDPGQGYEQYF. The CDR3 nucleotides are TGTGCCAGCAGGGATCCGGGACAGGGGTACGAGCAGTACTTC.

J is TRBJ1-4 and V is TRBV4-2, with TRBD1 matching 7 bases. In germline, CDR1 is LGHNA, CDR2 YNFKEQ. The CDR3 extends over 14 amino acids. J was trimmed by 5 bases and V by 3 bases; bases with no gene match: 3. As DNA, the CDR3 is TGTGCCAGCAGCCATGGACAGGCAAATGAAAAACTGTTTTTT. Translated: CASSHGQANEKLFF.

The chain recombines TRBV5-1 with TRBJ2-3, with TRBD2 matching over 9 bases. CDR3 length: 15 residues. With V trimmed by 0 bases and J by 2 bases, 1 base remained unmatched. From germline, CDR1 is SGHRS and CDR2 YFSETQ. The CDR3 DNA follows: TGCGCCAGCAGCTTGGCTAGCGGGGTCACAGATACGCAGTATTTT. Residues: CASSLASGVTDTQYF.

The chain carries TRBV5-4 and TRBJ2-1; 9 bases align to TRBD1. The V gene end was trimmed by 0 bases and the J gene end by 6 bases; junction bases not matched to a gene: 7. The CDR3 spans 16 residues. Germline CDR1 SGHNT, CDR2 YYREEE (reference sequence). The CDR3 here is CASSLGGQGFRNEQFF. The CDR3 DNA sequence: TGTGCCAGCAGCTTGGGTGGACAGGGGTTTCGCAATGAGCAGTTCTTC. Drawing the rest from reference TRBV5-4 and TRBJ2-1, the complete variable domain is ETGVTQSPTHLIKTRGQQVTLRCSSQSGHNTVSWYQQALGQGPQFIFQYYREEENGRGNFPPRFSGLQFPNYSSELNVNALELDDSALYLCASSLGGQGFRNEQFFGPGTRLTVL.

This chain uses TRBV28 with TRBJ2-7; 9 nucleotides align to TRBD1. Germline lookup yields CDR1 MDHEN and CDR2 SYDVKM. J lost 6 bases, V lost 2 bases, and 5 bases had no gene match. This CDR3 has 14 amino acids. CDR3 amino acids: CASSLGQGKGEQYF. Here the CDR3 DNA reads TGTGCCAGCAGTTTAGGACAGGGGAAAGGCGAGCAGTACTTC.

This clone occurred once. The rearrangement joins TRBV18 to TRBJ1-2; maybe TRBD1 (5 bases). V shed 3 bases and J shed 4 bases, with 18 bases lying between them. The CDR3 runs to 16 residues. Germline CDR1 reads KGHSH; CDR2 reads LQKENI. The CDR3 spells CASSPGAGTTTYGYTF. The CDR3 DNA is TGTGCCAGCTCACCCGGGGCAGGGACTACTACCTATGGCTACACCTTC.

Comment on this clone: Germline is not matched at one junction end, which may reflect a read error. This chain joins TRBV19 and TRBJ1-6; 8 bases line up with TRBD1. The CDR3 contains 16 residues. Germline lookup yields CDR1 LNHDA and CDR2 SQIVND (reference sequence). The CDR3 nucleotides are TGTGCCAGTAGTATGCCAGGACAGGGCTATGATTCACCCCTCCACTTT. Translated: CASSMPGQGYDSPLHF.

CDR3 loop: CASGILAGGPTYEQYF. Here the CDR3 DNA reads TGCGCCAGCGGAATACTAGCGGGAGGGCCGACCTACGAGCAGTACTTC. The chain carries TRBV10-1 and TRBJ2-7, with TRBD2 matching 13 bases. The CDR3 consists of 16 residues. Unmatched junction bases numbered 9, after V lost 8 bases and J lost 2 bases. CDR1 and CDR2 from the germline V gene are WNHNN and SYGVQD (reference sequence).

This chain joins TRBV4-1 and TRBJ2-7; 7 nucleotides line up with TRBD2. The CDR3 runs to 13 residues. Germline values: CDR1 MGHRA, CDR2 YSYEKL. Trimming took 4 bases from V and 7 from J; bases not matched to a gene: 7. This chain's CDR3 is CASSPWGGPEQYF. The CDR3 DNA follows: TGCGCCAGCAGCCCCTGGGGGGGTCCGGAGCAGTACTTC.

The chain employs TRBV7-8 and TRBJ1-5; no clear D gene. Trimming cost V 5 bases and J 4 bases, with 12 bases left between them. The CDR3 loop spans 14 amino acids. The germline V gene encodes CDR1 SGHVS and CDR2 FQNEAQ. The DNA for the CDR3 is TGTGCCAGCAGCACAGAAGTTAGGAATCAGCCCCAGCATTTT. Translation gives CASSTEVRNQPQHF.

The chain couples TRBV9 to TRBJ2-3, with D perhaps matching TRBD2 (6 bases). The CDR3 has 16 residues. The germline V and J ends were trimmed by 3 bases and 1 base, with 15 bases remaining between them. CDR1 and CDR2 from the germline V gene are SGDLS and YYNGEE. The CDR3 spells CASSAGRGFRTDTQYF. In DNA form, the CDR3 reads TGTGCCAGCAGCGCCGGGCGGGGTTTCCGCACAGATACGCAGTATTTT.

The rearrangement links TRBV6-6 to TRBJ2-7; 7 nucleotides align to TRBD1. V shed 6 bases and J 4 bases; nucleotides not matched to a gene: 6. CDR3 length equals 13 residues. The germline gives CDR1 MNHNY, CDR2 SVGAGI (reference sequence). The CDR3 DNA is TGTGCCAGCAGCCGACAGGGAGAATACGAGCAGTACTTC. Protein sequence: CASSRQGEYEQYF.

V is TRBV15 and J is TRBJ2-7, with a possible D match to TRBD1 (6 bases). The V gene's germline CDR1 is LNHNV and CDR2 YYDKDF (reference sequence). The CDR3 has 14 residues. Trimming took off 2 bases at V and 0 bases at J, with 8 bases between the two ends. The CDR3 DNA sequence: TGTGCCACCAGCAGACAGGGGAGCTCCTACGAGCAGTACTTC. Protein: CATSRQGSSYEQYF. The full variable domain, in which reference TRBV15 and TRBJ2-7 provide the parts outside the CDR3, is DAMVIQNPRYQVTQFGKPVTLSCSQTLNHNVMYWYQQKSSQAPKLLFHYYDKDFNNEADTPDNFQSRRPNTSFCFLDIRSPGLGDTAMYLCATSRQGSSYEQYFGPGTRLTVT.

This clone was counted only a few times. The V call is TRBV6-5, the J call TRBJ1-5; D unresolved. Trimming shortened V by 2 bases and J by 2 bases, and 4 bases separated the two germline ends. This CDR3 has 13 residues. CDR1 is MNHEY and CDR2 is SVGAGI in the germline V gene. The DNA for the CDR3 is TGTGCCAGCAGTTACACGGGCAATCAGCCCCAGCATTTT. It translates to CASSYTGNQPQHF.

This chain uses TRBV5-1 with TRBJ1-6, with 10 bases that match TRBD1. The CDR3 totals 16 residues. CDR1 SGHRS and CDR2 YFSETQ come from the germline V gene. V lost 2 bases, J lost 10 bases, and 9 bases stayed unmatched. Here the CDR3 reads CASSLAGTGAQSPLHF. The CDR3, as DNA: TGCGCCAGCAGCTTAGCCGGGACAGGGGCTCAATCACCCCTCCACTTT.

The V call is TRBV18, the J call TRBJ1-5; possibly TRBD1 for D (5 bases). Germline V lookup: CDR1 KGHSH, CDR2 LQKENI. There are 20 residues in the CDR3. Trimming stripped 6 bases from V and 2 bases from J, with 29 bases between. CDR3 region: CASSPSWGEGSRLGNQPQHF. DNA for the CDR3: TGTGCCAGCTCGCCCTCGTGGGGCGAAGGGTCCCGGTTGGGCAATCAGCCCCAGCATTTT.

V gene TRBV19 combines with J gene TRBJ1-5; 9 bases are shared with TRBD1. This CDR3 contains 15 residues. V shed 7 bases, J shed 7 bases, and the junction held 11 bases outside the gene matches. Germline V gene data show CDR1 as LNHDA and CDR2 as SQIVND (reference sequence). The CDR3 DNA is TGTGCCAGTACCACCGGACAGGGGAAGAACCAGCCCCAGCATTTT. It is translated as CASTTGQGKNQPQHF. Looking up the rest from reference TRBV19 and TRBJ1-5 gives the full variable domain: DGGITQSPKYLFRKEGQNVTLSCEQNLNHDAMYWYRQDPGQGLRLIYYSQIVNDFQKGDIAEGYSVSREKKESFPLTVTSAQKNPTAFYLCASTTGQGKNQPQHFGDGTRLSIL.

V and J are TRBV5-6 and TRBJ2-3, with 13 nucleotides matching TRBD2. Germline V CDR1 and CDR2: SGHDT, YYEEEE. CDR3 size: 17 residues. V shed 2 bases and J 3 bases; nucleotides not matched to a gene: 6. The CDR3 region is CASSLLAGGQGTDTQYF. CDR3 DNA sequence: TGTGCCAGCAGCTTACTAGCGGGAGGGCAGGGTACAGATACGCAGTATTTT.

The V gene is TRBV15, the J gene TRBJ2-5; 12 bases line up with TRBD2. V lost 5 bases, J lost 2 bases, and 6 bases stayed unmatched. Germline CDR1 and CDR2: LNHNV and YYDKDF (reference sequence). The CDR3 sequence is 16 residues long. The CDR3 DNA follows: TGTGCCACCAGCCGACAGACTAGCGGGGGTCAAGAGACCCAGTACTTC. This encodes CATSRQTSGGQETQYF.